A selection of T cell receptor beta chains follows, all from one sample in a study of Graves' ophthalmopathy and Graves' hyperthyroidism. TCRdb used MiXCR to reprocess the multiplex PCR reads, holding one entry per CDR3 protein. The sample yields about 740,000 distinct CDR3 sequences, approximately 40% seen once. The sequenced sample consisted of peripheral blood. These receptors came from an adult man with Graves' ophthalmopathy. Both conserved end residues are part of each CDR3. Each record gives: V gene, clone size, D gene, J gene, CDR3 protein, CDR3 DNA. A D gene is named only where the DNA matches it firmly. Size is omitted from some rows. Given values are once, few, many or a class for expanded clones.

TRBV24-1	many	.	TRBJ2-6	CATSGQGTNVLTF	TGTGCCACCAGTGGTCAGGGTACCAACGTCCTGACTTTC
TRBV25-1	.	.	TRBJ2-2	CASSEGGRELFF	TGTGCCAGCAGTGAAGGTGGCAGAGAGCTGTTTTTT
TRBV29-1	many	TRBD1	TRBJ2-7	CSVEVSQGAMLVEQYF	TGCAGCGTTGAAGTCTCTCAGGGGGCAATGCTAGTCGAGCAGTACTTC
TRBV29-1	many	TRBD1	TRBJ1-5	CSAGTGGNQPQHF	TGCAGTGCTGGGACAGGGGGCAATCAGCCCCAGCATTTT
TRBV24-1	.	.	TRBJ2-7	CATSDGGVHEQYF	TGTGCCACCAGTGACGGAGGGGTCCACGAGCAGTACTTC
TRBV7-8	.	.	TRBJ2-3	CASSLRSAADTQYF	TGTGCCAGCAGCTTAAGATCGGCGGCAGATACGCAGTATTTT
TRBV7-2	few	.	TRBJ2-2	CASSIVHRDTGELFF	TGTGCCAGTAGTATCGTCCACAGAGACACCGGGGAGCTGTTTTTT
TRBV9	few	.	TRBJ1-6	CASSPPSGVGNSPLHF	TGTGCCAGCTCACCACCGTCCGGGGTCGGTAATTCACCCCTCCACTTT
TRBV20-1	few	TRBD1	TRBJ1-6	CSARVGQGATNSPLHF	TGCAGTGCTAGGGTCGGGCAGGGGGCGACTAATTCACCCCTCCACTTT
TRBV2	.	TRBD2	TRBJ2-5	CASTYGRAGETQYF	TGTGCCAGCACGTACGGGAGGGCCGGAGAGACCCAGTACTTC
TRBV7-9	many	.	TRBJ2-7	CASSWTNGPRDEQYF	TGTGCCAGCAGCTGGACGAACGGTCCTCGCGACGAGCAGTACTTC
TRBV5-1	.	.	TRBJ2-2	CASSTGRTGELFF	TGCGCCAGCAGCACGGGACGCACCGGGGAGCTGTTTTTT